Below, 2 T cell receptor beta chains from the same sample are listed, as sequenced in a study of graft-versus-host responses after intestinal transplantation. Repertoires were generated with immunoSEQ multiplex PCR, while TCRdb's copy carries only in-frame clones and drops some. This table holds 15,000 to 20,000 clones, 35% to 40% found once. The sequences come from alloreactive CD4+ T cells from a mixed lymphocyte reaction culture, collected before transplantation. The subset is: CFSE-low proliferating T cells sorted from roughly 6-day pre-transplant mixed lymphocyte reaction (GvH or HvG direction). These receptors were obtained from a human patient who was an organ donor for intestinal transplantation.

The gene calls are TRBV28 and TRBJ1-2; D call uncertain. Germline loops: CDR1 MDHEN, CDR2 SYDVKM. The CDR3 totals 12 residues. Deletions cut 2 bases from V and 5 bases from J, with 6 bases between. CDR3 in amino acids: CASSLMGYGYTF. CDR3 coding DNA: TGTGCCAGCAGTTTAATGGGATATGGCTACACCTTC.

The chain uses TRBV28 and TRBJ2-7; D not resolved. V was trimmed by 5 bases and J by 3 bases, leaving 11 bases between them. The CDR3 is made up of 13 amino acids. Germline V lookup: CDR1 MDHEN, CDR2 SYDVKM. The CDR3 loop reads CASSPYGVYEQYF. Written as DNA, the CDR3 is TGTGCCAGCAGTCCTTATGGGGTCTACGAGCAGTACTTC.